This TCR beta chain was identified in a study of blood T cell repertoires in COVID-19 (dated by TCRdb to 2018 to 2021). At the level of the whole study: Samples covering the acute and convalescent phases of COVID-19 were provided by collaborators in the United States, Italy and Spain. The material from the prospective study consisted of cDNA or gDNA derived from T cells, B-cell-depleted T cells, or PBMCs. The dataset comprised deeply sampled blood TCRbeta repertoires from subjects exposed to, actively infected with, or recovered from COVID-19. A freely available public database, intended as a resource for researchers studying the immune response to SARS-CoV-2, is where the repertoires were released. Samples were obtained from the ongoing ImmuneRACE study (first 160 participants) and from roughly 1,300 subjects provided by 6 global collaborators. Nearly every sample came with metadata listing a de-identified subject ID, COVID-19 status, age in years and sex. Where HLA class I and class II types were available, the types were taken from metadata supplied by the sample provider, not from assay-based typing.

TCRbeta CDR3 regions were amplified from genomic DNA by means of the immunoSEQ Assay, a bias-controlled multiplex PCR. In the paper's pipeline: The number of nucleated cells in each sample was estimated by amplification of reference gene primers within the assay. To quantify the absolute abundance of each unique TCRbeta CDR3 rearrangement, sequence reads were collapsed and filtered. For each sample, productive Simpson clonality was calculated as the square root of Simpson's diversity index across productive rearrangements. The source is immuneACCESS, and TCRdb retained only in-frame sequences with V and J called. Part of the clones is not carried over; for the studies checked, unresolved V genes explain less than half of this, and the remainder is unexplained. V and J calls and clone size are copied from that table; D and trimming were computed from the DNA. This sample is represented by tens of thousands of clones; about 85% of them were singletons. The ten largest clones capture around 4.5% of the sample.

V gives up 4 bases and J gives up 0 bases, and the segment between their germline ends measures 11 bases. CDR1 is given as MNHEY and CDR2 as SMNVEV, both from the germline V gene (reference sequence). The CDR3 runs 15 amino acids, cysteine and phenylalanine included. This entry keeps only the CDR3 DNA: 45 bases, framed from base 1. Collaborating institutions collected whole blood in K2EDTA tubes following their own protocols. For TCRbeta analysis, collaborators shipped samples in one of three forms: frozen whole blood, isolated PBMCs, or DNA extracted from either of those sample types. Points the paper makes about the study in general: How much clinical and demographic metadata was included differed by source and by participant, and the metadata was provided uncurated.

Only one count was recorded for this clone. The antigen it binds to is not known. No much larger clonotype is one base removed from it; base qualities were not supplied. The rearrangement combines TRBV27 with TRBJ2-3; tentative D gene TRBD2, with 6 bases matching. The source of this sequence is a man in his sixties with acute or convalescent COVID-19. The sequencing sample was made of peripheral blood. CDR3 reads: CASSSRRVSTDTQYF. In nucleotides, the sequence is TGTGCCAGCAGTTCCAGGAGGGTTAGCACAGATACGCAGTATTTT.